This T cell receptor beta chain was identified during a study of blood T cell repertoires in COVID-19. V lost 3 bases and J 6 bases, leaving 17 bases between the germline ends. The CDR3 runs 15 residues. Germline V gene sequence: CDR1 MNHEY, CDR2 SMNVEV (reference sequence). This clone was counted a few times. The protocol was immunoSEQ multiplex PCR, while the TCRdb copy is restricted to in-frame clones and leaves out a portion. Of tens of thousands of clones in the sample, 86% were seen once. The receptor's source is a man in his 60s with acute or convalescent COVID-19. The gene calls are TRBV27 and TRBJ1-1; possibly TRBD1 for D (6 bases). Sequenced input: peripheral blood. In DNA form, the CDR3 reads TGTGCCAGCAGTTTCAACTGGCAGGGGACCGCTGAAGCTTTCTTT. This codes for CASSFNWQGTAEAFF.